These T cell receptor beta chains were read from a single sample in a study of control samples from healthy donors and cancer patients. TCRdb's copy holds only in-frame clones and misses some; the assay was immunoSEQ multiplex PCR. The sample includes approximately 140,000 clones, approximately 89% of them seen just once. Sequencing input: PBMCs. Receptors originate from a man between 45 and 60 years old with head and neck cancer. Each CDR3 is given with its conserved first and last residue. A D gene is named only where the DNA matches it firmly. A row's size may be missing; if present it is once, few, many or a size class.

CDR3 DNA: TGTGCCATCCACGGACCGCCTCCTACCTACGAGCAGTACTTC; CDR3 protein: CAIHGPPPTYEQYF; D gene: -; J gene: TRBJ2-7; clone size: medium-sized; V gene: TRBV28
CDR3 DNA: TGTGCCAGCAGCTTAGGGGGGTTACTCTCGCTGGAGACCCAGTACTTC; CDR3 protein: CASSLGGLLSLETQYF; D gene: -; J gene: TRBJ2-5; clone size: -; V gene: TRBV7-9
CDR3 DNA: TGTGCCAGCAGCTTACCTGCTTCGAGCACCGGGGAGCTGTTTTTT; CDR3 protein: CASSLPASSTGELFF; D gene: -; J gene: TRBJ2-2; clone size: -; V gene: TRBV11-1
CDR3 DNA: TGTGCCAGCAGCCCTACTAGTTATGGCTACACCTTC; CDR3 protein: CASSPTSYGYTF; D gene: -; J gene: TRBJ1-2; clone size: -; V gene: TRBV7-9
CDR3 DNA: TGTGCCAGCAGCGAATACTCTGGGGCCAACGTCCTGACTTTC; CDR3 protein: CASSEYSGANVLTF; D gene: -; J gene: TRBJ2-6; clone size: -; V gene: TRBV9
CDR3 DNA: TGTGCCAGCAGCTTAATAGGGGGGGCGAACGACGAGCAGTACTTC; CDR3 protein: CASSLIGGANDEQYF; D gene: -; J gene: TRBJ2-7; clone size: few; V gene: TRBV5-6
CDR3 DNA: TGTGCCAGCAGCCCCCGAGCAGGGGCCGCCTATGGCTACACCTTC; CDR3 protein: CASSPRAGAAYGYTF; D gene: -; J gene: TRBJ1-2; clone size: -; V gene: TRBV7-2
CDR3 DNA: TGTGCCAGTAGTAGGACGGGACAGGGGGCGCGTCAGCCCCAGCATTTT; CDR3 protein: CASSRTGQGARQPQHF; D gene: TRBD1; J gene: TRBJ1-5; clone size: -; V gene: TRBV19
CDR3 DNA: TGTGCCAGCAGTGTACGAGGCGGTGAGCAGTTCTTC; CDR3 protein: CASSVRGGEQFF; D gene: -; J gene: TRBJ2-1; clone size: -; V gene: TRBV2
CDR3 DNA: TGTGCCAGTAGTATAGACATAGGGTTGGGCCAGCAGTACTTC; CDR3 protein: CASSIDIGLGQQYF; D gene: -; J gene: TRBJ2-7; clone size: -; V gene: TRBV19
CDR3 DNA: TGCGCCAGCAGCGATACAGGGCTGCGGCAGCCCCAGCATTTT; CDR3 protein: CASSDTGLRQPQHF; D gene: -; J gene: TRBJ1-5; clone size: -; V gene: TRBV4-1
CDR3 DNA: TGTGCCAGCAGCCATAGCAATGAGCAGTTCTTC; CDR3 protein: CASSHSNEQFF; D gene: -; J gene: TRBJ2-1; clone size: -; V gene: TRBV7-8
CDR3 DNA: TGTGCCAGCAGCTATCGAGCGGGAGATACGCAGTATTTT; CDR3 protein: CASSYRAGDTQYF; D gene: -; J gene: TRBJ2-3; clone size: once; V gene: TRBV7-9
CDR3 DNA: TGTGCCACCAAGTCGGACGGGGAGCTGTTTTTT; CDR3 protein: CATKSDGELFF; D gene: -; J gene: TRBJ2-2; clone size: once; V gene: TRBV27
CDR3 DNA: TGTGCCAGCAGCTACCTGGTGGCAGGAGGCACTGAAGCTTTCTTT; CDR3 protein: CASSYLVAGGTEAFF; D gene: -; J gene: TRBJ1-1; clone size: -; V gene: TRBV5-8
CDR3 DNA: TGTGCCAGCAGTGAAGACGCCAGGGTAGCCGTCCACGAGCAGTACTTC; CDR3 protein: CASSEDARVAVHEQYF; D gene: -; J gene: TRBJ2-7; clone size: -; V gene: TRBV6-1
CDR3 DNA: TGTGCCAGCAGCGTAGAGGTAGGGCGAAGTACGGGGACCGGGGAGCTGTTTTTT; CDR3 protein: CASSVEVGRSTGTGELFF; D gene: -; J gene: TRBJ2-2; clone size: -; V gene: TRBV9
CDR3 DNA: TGTGCCAGCAGTGTCCAGGGGACAGGATATTCGACCGGGGAGCTGTTTTTT; CDR3 protein: CASSVQGTGYSTGELFF; D gene: TRBD1; J gene: TRBJ2-2; clone size: -; V gene: TRBV25-1
CDR3 DNA: TGTGCCAGCAGCAACCAAGCTGGACAGGGAGGGTACAATGAGCAGTTCTTC; CDR3 protein: CASSNQAGQGGYNEQFF; D gene: -; J gene: TRBJ2-1; clone size: -; V gene: TRBV5-5
CDR3 DNA: TGCGCCAGCAGCTTACCGGACGGTAGCACACAAGAGACCCAGTACTTC; CDR3 protein: CASSLPDGSTQETQYF; D gene: -; J gene: TRBJ2-5; clone size: -; V gene: TRBV5-1
CDR3 DNA: TGTGCCAGCAGCGTACCTAGCGGGGCAAGGGTCGGGGAGCTGTTTTTT; CDR3 protein: CASSVPSGARVGELFF; D gene: TRBD2; J gene: TRBJ2-2; clone size: -; V gene: TRBV9
CDR3 DNA: TGCGCCAGCAGTTCCCAGGGGGGCAATCAGCCCCAGCATTTT; CDR3 protein: CASSSQGGNQPQHF; D gene: TRBD1; J gene: TRBJ1-5; clone size: -; V gene: TRBV10-2
CDR3 DNA: TGTGCCATCAGTGGTCGGGACCCGTCCACCGGGGAGCTGTTTTTT; CDR3 protein: CAISGRDPSTGELFF; D gene: -; J gene: TRBJ2-2; clone size: -; V gene: TRBV10-3
CDR3 DNA: TGCGCCAGCAGCTTTAGTGGCGGGGAGACCTACGAGCAGTACTTC; CDR3 protein: CASSFSGGETYEQYF; D gene: -; J gene: TRBJ2-7; clone size: -; V gene: TRBV5-1
CDR3 DNA: TGTGCCAGCTCACCAAGCTCGACAGGGGGCATGAGCGAGCAGTACTTC; CDR3 protein: CASSPSSTGGMSEQYF; D gene: TRBD1; J gene: TRBJ2-7; clone size: -; V gene: TRBV18
CDR3 DNA: TGTGCCAGCAGTGAAAGGCCCAGTGGTGATATCTATGGCTACACCTTC; CDR3 protein: CASSERPSGDIYGYTF; D gene: -; J gene: TRBJ1-2; clone size: -; V gene: TRBV6-1
CDR3 DNA: TGTGCCAGCATGGAGGGCCGCTCCTACGAGCAGTACTTC; CDR3 protein: CASMEGRSYEQYF; D gene: -; J gene: TRBJ2-7; clone size: -; V gene: TRBV27
CDR3 DNA: TGTGCCAGCAAATTACAGGGCACGGCCTATAATTCACCCCTCCACTTT; CDR3 protein: CASKLQGTAYNSPLHF; D gene: -; J gene: TRBJ1-6; clone size: -; V gene: TRBV27
CDR3 DNA: TGTGCCAGCACCCAGAGGGGCAACTCCTACAATGAGCAGTTCTTC; CDR3 protein: CASTQRGNSYNEQFF; D gene: -; J gene: TRBJ2-1; clone size: -; V gene: TRBV5-8
CDR3 DNA: TGTGCCAGCAGCCAGGGGGCTGAGCAGTTCTTC; CDR3 protein: CASSQGAEQFF; D gene: -; J gene: TRBJ2-1; clone size: once; V gene: TRBV3-1/TRBV3-2
CDR3 DNA: TGTGCCAGCAGCCAAAAGACTAGCGGGGGCAACGAGCAGTACTTC; CDR3 protein: CASSQKTSGGNEQYF; D gene: TRBD2; J gene: TRBJ2-7; clone size: once; V gene: TRBV3-1/TRBV3-2
CDR3 DNA: TGTGCCAGCAGTTATGGAGGGTTGGGCGAGACCCAGTACTTC; CDR3 protein: CASSYGGLGETQYF; D gene: -; J gene: TRBJ2-5; clone size: -; V gene: TRBV6-5
CDR3 DNA: TGCGCCAGCAGCCATGGGCCGGGACAGGCGGCGGAGACCCAGTACTTC; CDR3 protein: CASSHGPGQAAETQYF; D gene: TRBD1; J gene: TRBJ2-5; clone size: -; V gene: TRBV4-1
CDR3 DNA: TGTGCCAGCGGCGGGGGGAATCAGCCCCAGCATTTT; CDR3 protein: CASGGGNQPQHF; D gene: -; J gene: TRBJ1-5; clone size: -; V gene: TRBV7-9
CDR3 DNA: TGCGCCAGCAGCTCGGGACTAGCGGGGGATGCCGGGGAGCTGTTTTTT; CDR3 protein: CASSSGLAGDAGELFF; D gene: TRBD2; J gene: TRBJ2-2; clone size: -; V gene: TRBV5-1
CDR3 DNA: TGTGCCAGCAGCACCCTAGGGGGCTACACCTTC; CDR3 protein: CASSTLGGYTF; D gene: -; J gene: TRBJ1-2; clone size: -; V gene: TRBV21-1
CDR3 DNA: TGCAGTGCTAGTTGGACTAGCGGGACCACAGATACGCAGTATTTT; CDR3 protein: CSASWTSGTTDTQYF; D gene: TRBD2; J gene: TRBJ2-3; clone size: -; V gene: TRBV20-1
CDR3 DNA: TGTGCCAGTAGTACGACAGCTTTCGGCCCAGATACGCAGTATTTT; CDR3 protein: CASSTTAFGPDTQYF; D gene: -; J gene: TRBJ2-3; clone size: -; V gene: TRBV19
CDR3 DNA: TGTGCCAGCAGCCCCGCTGGGGGGGAGCAGTTCTTC; CDR3 protein: CASSPAGGEQFF; D gene: -; J gene: TRBJ2-1; clone size: -; V gene: TRBV5-6
CDR3 DNA: TGTGCCAGCAGTGACGTTAATGTTGCGGGGGCCAACGTCCTGACTTTC; CDR3 protein: CASSDVNVAGANVLTF; D gene: -; J gene: TRBJ2-6; clone size: -; V gene: TRBV25-1
CDR3 DNA: TGCGCCAGCAGCCTCCCACAGGGGGACGAGCAGTACTTC; CDR3 protein: CASSLPQGDEQYF; D gene: TRBD1; J gene: TRBJ2-7; clone size: -; V gene: TRBV4-1
CDR3 DNA: TGCGCCAGCAGCTTGAATTACCTAGCGAGCAACAATGAGCAGTTCTTC; CDR3 protein: CASSLNYLASNNEQFF; D gene: -; J gene: TRBJ2-1; clone size: -; V gene: TRBV5-1
CDR3 DNA: TGTGCCAGCAGTTTCCAAAACATTCAGTACTTC; CDR3 protein: CASSFQNIQYF; D gene: -; J gene: TRBJ2-4; clone size: -; V gene: TRBV27
CDR3 DNA: TGTGCCAGAAGCTGGCCGGGCCCCCAAAACACCATATATTTT; CDR3 protein: CARSWPGPQNTIYF; D gene: -; J gene: TRBJ1-3; clone size: -; V gene: TRBV5-3
CDR3 DNA: TGCGCCAGCAGCCCCCGGGACACGAACACTGAAGCTTTCTTT; CDR3 protein: CASSPRDTNTEAFF; D gene: -; J gene: TRBJ1-1; clone size: -; V gene: TRBV5-1
CDR3 DNA: TGCAGCGTTGAGGTGGTCAACAGGGCCGCGATAATGAGCTCCTACAATGAGCAGTTCTTC; CDR3 protein: CSVEVVNRAAIMSSYNEQFF; D gene: -; J gene: TRBJ2-1; clone size: -; V gene: TRBV29-1
CDR3 DNA: TGTGCCAGCAGTCACGGGACGGGGGAGTCCCAGCATTTT; CDR3 protein: CASSHGTGESQHF; D gene: -; J gene: TRBJ1-5; clone size: -; V gene: TRBV27
CDR3 DNA: TGCAGTGCTCCGGACTACAATGAGCAGTTCTTC; CDR3 protein: CSAPDYNEQFF; D gene: -; J gene: TRBJ2-1; clone size: -; V gene: TRBV20-1